This T cell receptor beta chain was sequenced during a study of blood T cell repertoires in COVID-19. Whole-study context: From T cells, B-cell-depleted T cells, or PBMCs came the material, which was cDNA or gDNA.

Assay: immunoSEQ multiplex PCR; the TCRdb copy retains only in-frame clones and omits some. Of over 60,000 clones in the sample, roughly 79% were seen once. V lost 0 bases to trimming and J lost 7 bases, with 8 bases between them. The CDR3 covers 13 residues. Germline V gene sequence: CDR1 SGHNT, CDR2 YYREEE (reference sequence). This clone came up a few times. Sequencing was done on a sample of peripheral blood. This chain links TRBV5-4 with TRBJ2-1, with TRBD2 as a possible D gene (6 bases). The TCR originated in a human donor in a cohort sampled during active COVID-19. The CDR3 protein is CASSLAGRNEQFF. CDR3 bases: TGTGCCAGCAGCTTGGCAGGGAGGAATGAGCAGTTCTTC.